One TCR beta chain is described in this entry. These data come from a study of blood T cell repertoires in COVID-19. On the study more broadly: COVID-19 samples from acute and convalescent phases originated in the United States, Italy and Spain. PBMCs, B-cell-depleted T cells, or T cells were the source of the cDNA or gDNA that made up the material.

V was clipped by 5 bases and J by 4 bases, with 11 bases between them. Germline-derived CDR1 and CDR2 are SNHLY and FYNNEI. The length of the CDR3 is 13 residues. Original processing methods: From reference gene primer amplification, estimates of nucleated cell counts were derived. The assay was immunoSEQ multiplex PCR, and TCRdb's table has in-frame clones only and misses some. The V and J calls and clone size are taken from that table; D and trimming were inferred from the DNA. The table includes 55,000 to 65,000 clones, 91% detected once. The chain combines TRBV2 with TRBJ1-1; the D gene is possibly TRBD1 (6 bases). The clonotype comes from a man in his fifties or sixties with acute or convalescent COVID-19. Sequencing was performed on peripheral blood. This CDR3 is CASSRNRATEAFF. In nucleotides, the CDR3 is TGTGCCAGCAGTAGAAACAGGGCCACTGAAGCTTTCTTT.